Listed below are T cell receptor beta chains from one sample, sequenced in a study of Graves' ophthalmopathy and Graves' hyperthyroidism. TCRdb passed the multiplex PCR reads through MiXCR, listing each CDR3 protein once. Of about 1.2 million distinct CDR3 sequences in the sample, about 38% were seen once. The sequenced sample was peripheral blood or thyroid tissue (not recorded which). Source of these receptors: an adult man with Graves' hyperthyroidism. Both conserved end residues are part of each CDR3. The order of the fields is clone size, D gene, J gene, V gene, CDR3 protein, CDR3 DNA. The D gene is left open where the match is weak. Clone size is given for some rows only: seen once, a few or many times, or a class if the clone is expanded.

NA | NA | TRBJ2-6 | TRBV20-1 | CSAGHIPGANVLTF | TGCAGTGCGGGGCACATCCCTGGGGCCAACGTCCTGACTTTC
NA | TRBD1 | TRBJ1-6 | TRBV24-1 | CATSAREPGQLNSPLHF | TGTGCCACCAGTGCTAGAGAACCGGGACAGCTTAATTCACCCCTCCACTTT
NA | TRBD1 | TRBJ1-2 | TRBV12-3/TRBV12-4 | CASTPHRGVGYTF | TGTGCCAGCACCCCACACAGGGGAGTCGGCTACACCTTC
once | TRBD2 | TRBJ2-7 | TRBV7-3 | CASSRSGGRYEQYF | TGTGCCAGCAGCCGGTCTGGCGGGAGGTATGAGCAGTACTTC
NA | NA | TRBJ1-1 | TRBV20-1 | CSVSQGLNTEAFF | TGCAGTGTTTCCCAGGGGTTGAACACTGAAGCTTTCTTT
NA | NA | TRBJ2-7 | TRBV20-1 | CSANGLDHYEQYF | TGCAGTGCTAACGGGCTAGATCACTACGAGCAGTACTTC
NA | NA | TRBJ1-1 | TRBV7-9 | CATWPRTLNTEAFF | TGTGCCACCTGGCCCCGGACTCTGAACACTGAAGCTTTCTTT
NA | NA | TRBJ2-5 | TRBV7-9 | CASSLSPGAQETQYF | TGTGCCAGCAGCCTATCACCCGGGGCCCAAGAGACCCAGTACTTC
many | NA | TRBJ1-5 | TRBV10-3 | CAISADGRGYNQPQHF | TGTGCCATCAGTGCAGATGGACGGGGGTACAATCAGCCCCAGCATTTT
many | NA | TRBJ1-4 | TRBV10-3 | CAIRGRVNEKLFF | TGTGCCATCAGGGGGCGAGTTAATGAAAAACTGTTTTTT
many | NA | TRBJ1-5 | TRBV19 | CASSMTRGVDQPQHF | TGTGCCAGTAGTATGACCAGAGGGGTCGATCAGCCCCAGCATTTT
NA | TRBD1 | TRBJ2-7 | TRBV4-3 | CASSQDSSLGQGYEQYF | TGCGCCAGCAGCCAAGATTCCTCGCTCGGACAGGGTTACGAGCAGTACTTC
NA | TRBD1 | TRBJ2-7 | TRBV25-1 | CASSAPTGVHEQYF | TGTGCCAGCAGTGCGCCGACAGGGGTACACGAGCAGTACTTC
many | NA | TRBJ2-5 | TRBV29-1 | CSVDSRAGETQYF | TGCAGCGTTGATAGCAGGGCTGGAGAGACCCAGTACTTC
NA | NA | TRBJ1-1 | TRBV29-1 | CSVVTGGNTEAFF | TGCAGCGTTGTTACAGGAGGGAATACTGAAGCTTTCTTT
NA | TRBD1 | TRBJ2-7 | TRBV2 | CASRGQGQADEQYF | TGTGCCAGCAGGGGACAGGGACAGGCGGACGAGCAGTACTTC
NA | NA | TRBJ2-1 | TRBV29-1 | CSVGGRWSPATYNEQFF | TGCAGCGTTGGTGGCCGTTGGTCCCCAGCGACCTACAATGAGCAGTTCTTC
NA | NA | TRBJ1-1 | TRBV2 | CASIQVVNTEAFF | TGTGCCAGCATTCAGGTCGTGAACACTGAAGCTTTCTTT
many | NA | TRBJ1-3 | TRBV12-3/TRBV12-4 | CASSYLGSGNTIYF | TGTGCCAGCAGTTACCTCGGCTCTGGAAACACCATATATTTT
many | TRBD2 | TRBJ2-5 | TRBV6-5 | CASTGLAGGPIGF | TGTGCCAGCACAGGTTTAGCGGGGGGACCCATCGGCTTC
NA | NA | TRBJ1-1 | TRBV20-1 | CSAKRGGNTEAFF | TGCAGTGCTAAACGGGGAGGGAACACTGAAGCTTTCTTT
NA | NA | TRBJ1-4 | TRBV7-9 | CAAEGMSEKVFF | TGTGCCGCGGAGGGAATGAGTGAAAAGGTGTTTTTT
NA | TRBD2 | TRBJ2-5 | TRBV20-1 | CSALKREGLETQYF | TGCAGTGCTCTTAAGCGGGAGGGCCTGGAGACCCAGTACTTC
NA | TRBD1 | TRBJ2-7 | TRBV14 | CASSQEGTGGEQYF | TGTGCCAGCAGCCAAGAAGGGACAGGGGGCGAGCAGTACTTC
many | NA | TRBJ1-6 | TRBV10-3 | CAIRAEPNSPLHF | TGTGCCATCAGGGCAGAACCGAATTCACCCCTCCACTTT
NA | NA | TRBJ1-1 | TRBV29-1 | CSVESGARAFF | TGCAGCGTTGAATCGGGGGCGAGGGCTTTCTTT
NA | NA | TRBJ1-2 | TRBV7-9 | CASSLAGGGTDHGDYGYTF | TGTGCCAGCAGCTTAGCAGGGGGGGGGACGGACCATGGGGATTATGGCTACACCTTC
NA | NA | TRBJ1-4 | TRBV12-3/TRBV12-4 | CASNPGNRRSTNEKLFF | TGTGCCAGCAACCCGGGGAACAGGCGATCAACTAATGAAAAACTGTTTTTT
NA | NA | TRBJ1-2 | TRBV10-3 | CAISERGYGYTF | TGTGCCATCAGTGAGAGGGGCTATGGCTACACCTTC
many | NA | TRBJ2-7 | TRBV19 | CASSIAPALSSYEQYF | TGTGCCAGTAGTATAGCCCCAGCGCTCAGCTCCTACGAGCAGTACTTC
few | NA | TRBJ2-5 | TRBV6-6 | CASSPQGSPLQETQYF | TGTGCCAGCAGCCCACAGGGTTCCCCGCTCCAAGAGACCCAGTACTTC
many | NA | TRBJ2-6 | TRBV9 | CASSPSVGSGANVLTF | TGTGCCAGCAGCCCCTCAGTAGGGTCTGGGGCCAACGTCCTGACTTTC
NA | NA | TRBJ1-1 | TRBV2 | CASSGGLGSEAFF | TGTGCCAGCAGCGGGGGTTTGGGCAGTGAAGCTTTCTTT
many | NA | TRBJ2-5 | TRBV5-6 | CASSLAIRGRETQYF | TGTGCCAGCAGCTTGGCCATCAGGGGGAGGGAGACCCAGTACTTC
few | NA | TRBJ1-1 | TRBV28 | CASKEGDTEAFF | TGTGCCAGCAAAGAGGGTGACACTGAAGCTTTCTTT
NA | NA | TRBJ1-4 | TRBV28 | CASTTGGNEKLFF | TGTGCCAGCACCACAGGAGGCAATGAAAAACTGTTTTTT
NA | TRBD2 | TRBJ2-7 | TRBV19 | CASSISPAGDEQYF | TGTGCCAGTAGTATATCCCCAGCGGGGGACGAGCAGTACTTC
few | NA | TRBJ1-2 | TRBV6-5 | CASSYSGTPSGYGYTF | TGTGCCAGCAGTTACTCCGGGACGCCTTCTGGCTATGGCTACACCTTC
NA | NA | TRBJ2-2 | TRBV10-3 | CAISDDSNTGELFF | TGTGCCATCAGTGACGACAGTAACACCGGGGAGCTGTTTTTT
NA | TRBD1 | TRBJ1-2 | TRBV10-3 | CAISGTDYGYTF | TGTGCCATCAGCGGGACAGATTATGGCTACACCTTC
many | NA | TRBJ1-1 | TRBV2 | CASSEGDLNTEAFF | TGTGCCAGCAGTGAAGGGGATTTGAACACTGAAGCTTTCTTT
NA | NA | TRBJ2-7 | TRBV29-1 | CSVTEPYEQYF | TGCAGCGTGACAGAACCCTACGAGCAGTACTTC
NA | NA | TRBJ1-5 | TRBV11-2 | CAKRSTGQNQPQHF | TGTGCTAAGAGGTCTACAGGGCAGAATCAGCCCCAGCATTTT
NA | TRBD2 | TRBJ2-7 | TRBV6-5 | CASTTNQGLVHEQYF | TGTGCCAGCACAACAAATCAAGGACTAGTCCACGAGCAGTACTTC
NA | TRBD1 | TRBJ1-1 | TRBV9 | CASSSSRTGMNTEAFF | TGTGCCAGCAGCTCCTCCAGGACAGGGATGAACACTGAAGCTTTCTTT
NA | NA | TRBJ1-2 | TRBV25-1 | CAAQVSYGYTF | TGTGCTGCGCAAGTATCCTATGGCTACACCTTC
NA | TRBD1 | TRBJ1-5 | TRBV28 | CASSFHGQGGQPQHF | TGTGCCAGCAGTTTCCATGGACAGGGAGGACAGCCCCAGCATTTT
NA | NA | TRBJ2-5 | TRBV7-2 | CASSLGSEGTRETQYF | TGTGCCAGCAGCTTGGGGAGCGAGGGTACCCGAGAGACCCAGTACTTC
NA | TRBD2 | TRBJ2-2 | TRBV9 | CASSQGLAGRGELFF | TGTGCCAGCAGCCAGGGACTAGCGGGTCGCGGGGAGCTGTTTTTT